Listed here are 2 T cell receptor beta chains from one sample, sequenced in a study of shared clonotypes between healthy human individuals. Positively selected for CCR7, the CD45RO-negative cells used as naive CD8 cells excluded terminally differentiated effector memory CD45RA+ cells. Libraries were prepared by immunoSEQ multiplex PCR; TCRdb keeps only in-frame clonotypes and omits some of them. The sample has around 2,000,000 clones, about 94% seen once. The source material was naive CD8+ T cells sorted from blood. All receptors derive from a man aged 18 to 29 in good health.

Of note for this clone: At one end the junction does not follow the germline gene, possibly because of a read error. The chain carries TRBV7-7 and TRBJ2-5; 8 bases fit TRBD2. The CDR3 is 15 amino acids. Germline V CDR1 and CDR2: SSHAT, FNYEAQ (reference sequence). This CDR3 reads CASSPSSGTGETQYF. CDR3 DNA sequence: TGTGCTAGCAGCCCTAGTAGCGGGACGGGGGAGACCCAGTACTTC. Complete variable domain (other parts from reference TRBV7-7 and TRBJ2-5): GAGVSQSPRYKVTKRGQDVTLRCDPISSHATLYWYQQALGQGPEFLTYFNYEAQPDKSGLPSDRFSAERPEGSISTLTIQRTEQRDSAMYRCASSPSSGTGETQYFGPGTRLLVL.

This clone was seen only a few times. The CDR3 here is CASSIPNSPLHF. CDR3 nucleotides: TGTGCCAGTAGTATACCAAATTCACCCCTCCACTTT. V gene TRBV19 combines with J gene TRBJ1-6, with D uncertain. V gave up 2 bases and J gave up 7 bases, with 3 bases separating them. The germline CDR1 and CDR2 sequences are LNHDA and SQIVND (reference sequence). The CDR3 totals 12 residues.